This TCR beta chain was captured in a study of T cell repertoires in aging, cancer and after chemotherapy. At the level of the study: About 8.8 million TCR reads were in the whole dataset.

General study findings and limits: Across the chemotherapy interval, each cancer cohort showed higher median generation probability, suggesting thymic rebound. Loss of evenness, beyond lost richness, contributed to age-related TCR diversity decline in cancer patients. Immunological memory after chemotherapy cannot be judged from the repertoire data.

CDR3 size: 17 residues. Trimming shortened V by 4 bases and J by 7 bases, and 23 bases separated the two germline ends. Germline CDR1 reads LGHNA; CDR2 reads YNFKEQ. The template was genomic DNA from peripheral blood, not RNA. TRB rearrangements spanning V, D and J were amplified using mixed TRB-A/B primers. MiXCR, run by TCRdb on the multiplex PCR reads, gives a single entry per CDR3 protein. The repertoire includes 9,500 to 11,000 distinct CDR3 sequences, 35% to 50% of them detected once, and 6.5% to 8% sits in the top ten. This clonotype has just a few counts. The antigen is undetermined. This chain connects TRBV4-2 to TRBJ2-1; TRBD2 might be the D (6 bases). Input material: blood. The TCR was taken from a human donor in good health. The CDR3 DNA reads as TGTGCCAGCAGCCCCCAAATGGGGGGAGGTCCAAAGAATGAGCAGTTCTTC. This gives the protein CASSPQMGGGPKNEQFF.